Here is one T cell receptor beta chain with its context. The sample is drawn from a study of OX40 agonist ivuxolimab in advanced cancers. Whole-study context: Ivuxolimab doses were 0.01, 0.1, 0.3, 1.5, 3 or 10 mg/kg every 2 weeks.

Germline values: CDR1 SGHDT, CDR2 YYEEEE. This CDR3 region has 17 residues. J lost 0 bases, V lost 1 base, and 6 bases had no gene match. Using immunoSEQ multiplex PCR, the repertoire was profiled, and TCRdb retains in-frame clones only, with some absent. The sample yields tens of thousands of clones, around four fifths seen once. A history of autoimmune disease or systemic immunosuppression excluded patients. The receptor was derived from an adult with an advanced solid tumor such as melanoma, head and neck, liver or kidney cancer. The genes are TRBV5-6 and TRBJ2-3; TRBD2 matches at 9 bases. The specimen comprised CD4+ or CD8+ T cells sorted from blood, sampled in a trial of the OX40 agonist ivuxolimab. CDR3 region: CASSLLSSGTSTDTQYF. The CDR3 DNA follows: TGTGCCAGCAGCTTGCTTTCTAGCGGGACTAGCACAGATACGCAGTATTTT.